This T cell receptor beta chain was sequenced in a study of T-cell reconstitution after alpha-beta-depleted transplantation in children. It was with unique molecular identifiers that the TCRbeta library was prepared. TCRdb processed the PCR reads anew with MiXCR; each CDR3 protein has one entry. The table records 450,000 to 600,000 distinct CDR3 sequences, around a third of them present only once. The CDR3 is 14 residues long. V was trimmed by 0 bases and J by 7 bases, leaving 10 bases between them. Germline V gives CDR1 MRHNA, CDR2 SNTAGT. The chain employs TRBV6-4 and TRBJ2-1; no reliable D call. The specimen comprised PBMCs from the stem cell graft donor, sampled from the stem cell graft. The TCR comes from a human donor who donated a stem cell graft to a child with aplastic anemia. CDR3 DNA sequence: TGTGCCAGCAGTGACTCGATGTCTATTAATGAGCAGTTCTTC. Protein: CASSDSMSINEQFF.